This T cell receptor beta chain came from a study of cytomegalovirus exposure and HLA in healthy donors. A multiplex PCR was run with 60 Vbeta primers and 13 Jbeta primers. Using immunoSEQ multiplex PCR, the repertoire was profiled, and TCRdb retains in-frame clones only, with some absent. Here the sample spans some 150,000 clones, roughly 85% being singletons. The germline V and J ends were trimmed by 4 bases and 3 bases, with 10 bases remaining between them. The germline V gene has CDR1 SQVTM and CDR2 ANQGSEA. This CDR3 contains 13 residues. This receptor was identified in a man in his forties in good health and CMV-seronegative. The sequenced sample was PBMCs. The J gene is TRBJ2-1, the V gene TRBV29-1, with D perhaps matching TRBD1 (5 bases). The DNA for the CDR3 is TGCAGCGTTGGGAAGGGGTTCTACAATGAGCAGTTCTTC. As protein: CSVGKGFYNEQFF.